This TCR beta chain derives from a study of T cells in Graves' hyperthyroidism and ophthalmopathy. What was amplified from RNA transcripts were TCR beta CDR3 regions. A first-round RT-PCR of the TCR CDR3 used the HTBI primer set. TCRdb re-analysed the multiplex PCR reads in MiXCR, keeping a single row per CDR3 protein. The top ten hold approximately 3.5% of the sample, which has roughly 640,000 distinct CDR3 sequences, approximately 15% seen once. This clonotype has a count of ten or more. The material sequenced was blood. The sequence was collected from a woman between 35 and 50 years old with Graves' ophthalmopathy.

The CDR3: CASSMRTGGAPGTEAFF. In DNA, the CDR3 is TGTGCCAGCAGTATGCGGACAGGGGGCGCCCCGGGCACTGAAGCTTTCTTT. The chain employs TRBV27 and TRBJ1-1, with 11 bases fitting TRBD1. V dropped 5 bases and J dropped 4; count of bases not matched to a gene: 12. The CDR3 sequence is 17 residues long. Germline-derived CDR1 and CDR2 are MNHEY and SMNVEV (reference sequence).